One T cell receptor beta chain is described in this entry. As yet, its antigen is unknown. The sample comes from a study of T cell responses to AZD1222 COVID-19 vaccine. Study results and caveats: Among spike-specific TCRs, nearly half reportedly target unmutated variant regions.

Generated by immunoSEQ multiplex PCR, the TCRdb table keeps only in-frame clones and is missing some. The table records around 180,000 clones, 87% of them present only once. The germline CDR1 and CDR2 sequences are SGHDN and FVKESK. V was trimmed by 0 bases and J by 3 bases, leaving 6 bases between them. The CDR3 totals 14 residues. The V call is TRBV14, the J call TRBJ2-1, with a weak D call TRBD2 (5 bases). The receptor's source is an adult in good health. The source was peripheral blood, collected on day 0 of AZD1222 vaccination. DNA of the CDR3: TGTGCCAGCAGCCAAGAGAGGGTCTACAATGAGCAGTTCTTC. Translating gives CASSQERVYNEQFF.